This TCR beta chain was found in a study of shared clonotypes between healthy human individuals. The assay was immunoSEQ multiplex PCR, and TCRdb's table has in-frame clones only and misses some. The table has about 190,000 clones, approximately 61% seen once. V shed 7 bases and J shed 4 bases, with 16 bases lying between them. CDR1 is SQVTM, CDR2 ANQGSEA, per germline. The CDR3 has 14 residues. The chain carries TRBV29-1 and TRBJ2-2; maybe TRBD1 (6 bases). The sequence came from a man in his thirties or forties in good health. Specimen: memory CD4+ T cells sorted from blood. Subset given: CD45RA-negative fraction. CDR3 residues: CSATGQVGTGELFF. The CDR3 DNA sequence: TGCAGCGCAACGGGACAAGTTGGCACCGGGGAGCTGTTTTTT.